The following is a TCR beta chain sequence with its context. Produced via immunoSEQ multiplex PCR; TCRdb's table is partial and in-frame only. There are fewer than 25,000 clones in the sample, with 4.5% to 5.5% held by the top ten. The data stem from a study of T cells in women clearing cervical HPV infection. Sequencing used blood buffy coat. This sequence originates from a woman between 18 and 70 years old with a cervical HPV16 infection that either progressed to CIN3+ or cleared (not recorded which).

This chain's CDR3 is CAWREYASAEAFF. CDR3 DNA (partial): TGTGCCTGGAGAGAGTATGCGTCCGCTGAA. The rearrangement uses TRBV30 and TRBJ1-1; the D is unclear. The CDR3 end is not reached by the read, which stops 3 residues before it; the germline J gene fills it in. Germline-derived CDR1 and CDR2 are GTSNPN and SVGIG (reference sequence). CDR3 length: 13 residues. With 3 bases removed from V and 6 bases from J, the gap between germline ends came to 14 bases.